This T cell receptor (beta chain) stems from a study of a mutant IDH1 vaccine in newly diagnosed glioma (dated by TCRdb to about 2021). Looking at the study overall: Patients received eight vaccinations in weeks 1, 3, 5, 7, 11, 15, 19 and 23, corresponding to visits V03 through V10. Peripheral blood samples were drawn at six visits, namely V03 (baseline), V05, V07, V10, V12 and V13. Before enrollment, patients had received standard therapy of radiotherapy alone, temozolomide alone, or radiochemotherapy with temozolomide; most received the combination. For exploratory analyses, under 30 treated patients had longitudinal TCRB deep sequencing done wherever samples were available. In the chemotherapy-containing groups, vaccination started alongside temozolomide cycles, whereas in patients who had radiotherapy alone it started 4-6 weeks after radiotherapy. Of the approximately 30 treated patients, 62.5% were male and approximately 38% were female, and a mean age of approximately 40 years was recorded. Beyond this particular receptor, the publication reports: Pseudoprogression appeared unrelated to alterations in the top peripheral T cell clonotypes detected by TCRB sequencing. Immune responses induced by the vaccine were seen in more than 85% of patients across multiple MHC alleles. According to the authors, sample limitations meant that analyses of patient blood samples could not be reproduced. Selection of PBMC samples for TCRB deep sequencing was based on availability.

Library preparation used the immunoSEQ multiplex PCR assay. The hsTCRB Kit was used according to the manufacturer's protocol to amplify rearranged TCR beta chain sequences. An Illumina MiSeq was used to sequence the TCRB libraries. The study's own analysis went as follows. The kit vendor's proprietary platform handled demultiplexing, trimming and gene mapping. The table was pulled from immuneACCESS by TCRdb, which kept in-frame rearrangements only. Such tables lose some clones; where checked, under half of the loss comes from unresolved V genes, and the rest has no known cause. D and trimming come from the DNA, and the V and J calls and clone size come from that table. The sample yields tens of thousands of clones; roughly 80% were counted once. Roughly 4.8% of the sample is in the top ten clones. In regard to this clone: This clone's antigen is unknown. No qualities accompany the bases; no much larger clone lies one base away.

Trimming at the junction amounts to 2 bases on V and 1 base on J, and the germline ends lie 8 bases apart. Based on the germline V gene, the CDR1 and CDR2 sequences are KGHSH and LQKENI. The CDR3 numbers 15 residues from cysteine through phenylalanine. Of the read, only the CDR3 DNA is kept; its 45 bases are in frame from base 1. Interpreted using the paper, the time point label stands for: week 23, last vaccination. Every vaccine dose consisted of 300 ug of a 20-mer mutant IDH1 peptide in Montanide, administered subcutaneously together with topical imiquimod. Donors had newly diagnosed WHO grade 3 or 4 IDH1-mutant astrocytomas with loss of nuclear ATRX. The samples were drawn from NOA16, a multicentre, single-arm, open-label phase I trial in Germany that tested a mutant IDH1 peptide vaccine in humans for the first time. Genomic DNA for TCRB sequencing was extracted from EDTA blood using the DNeasy Blood and Tissue Kit.

The sequence was obtained from a man aged 45 to 65 with glioma. The chain is encoded by TRBV18 joined to TRBJ2-2, with the D gene not clear enough to name. Specimen: PBMCs, collected from a glioma patient whose treatment included an IDH1 peptide vaccine. The CDR3 region: CASSPVVVNTGELFF. In nucleotides, the sequence is TGTGCCAGCTCACCAGTAGTCGTGAACACCGGGGAGCTGTTTTTT.